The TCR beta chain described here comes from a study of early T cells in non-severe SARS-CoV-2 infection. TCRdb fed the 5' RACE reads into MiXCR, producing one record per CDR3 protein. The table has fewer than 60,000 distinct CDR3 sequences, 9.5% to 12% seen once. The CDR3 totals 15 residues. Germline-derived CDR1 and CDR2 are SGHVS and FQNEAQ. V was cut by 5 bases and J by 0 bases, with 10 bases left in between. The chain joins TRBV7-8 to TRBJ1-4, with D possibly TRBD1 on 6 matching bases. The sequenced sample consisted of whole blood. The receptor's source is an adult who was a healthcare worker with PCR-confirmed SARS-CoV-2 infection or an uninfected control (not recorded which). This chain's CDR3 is CASSDWTATNEKLFF. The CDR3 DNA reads TGTGCCAGCAGCGATTGGACAGCAACTAATGAAAAACTGTTTTTT.